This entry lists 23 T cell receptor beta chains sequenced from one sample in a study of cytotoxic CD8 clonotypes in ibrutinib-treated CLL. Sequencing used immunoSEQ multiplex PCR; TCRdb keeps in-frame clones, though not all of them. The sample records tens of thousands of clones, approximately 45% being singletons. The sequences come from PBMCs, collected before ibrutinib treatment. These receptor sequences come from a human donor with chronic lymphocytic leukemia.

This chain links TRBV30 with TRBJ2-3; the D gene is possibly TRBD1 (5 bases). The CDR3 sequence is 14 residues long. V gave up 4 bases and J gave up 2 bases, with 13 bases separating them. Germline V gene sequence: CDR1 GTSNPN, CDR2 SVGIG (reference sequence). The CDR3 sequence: CAWTGARITDTQYF. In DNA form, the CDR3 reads TGTGCCTGGACTGGGGCCAGAATCACAGATACGCAGTATTTT.

The CDR3 DNA reads as TGTGCCAGCAGTGATCCAACAGGGGCGGGTAATTCACCCCTCCACTTT. This codes for CASSDPTGAGNSPLHF. The chain is built from TRBV6-1 and TRBJ1-6; 7 bases align to TRBD1. CDR1 and CDR2 (germline): MNHNS, SASEGT. V lost 3 bases and J lost 6; bases outside the gene matches: 8. The length of the CDR3 is 16 residues.

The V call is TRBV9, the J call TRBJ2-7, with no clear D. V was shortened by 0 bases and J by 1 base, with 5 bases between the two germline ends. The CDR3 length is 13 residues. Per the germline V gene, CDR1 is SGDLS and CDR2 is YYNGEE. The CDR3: CASSVEGSYEQYF. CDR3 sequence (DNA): TGTGCCAGCAGCGTAGAGGGATCCTACGAGCAGTACTTC.

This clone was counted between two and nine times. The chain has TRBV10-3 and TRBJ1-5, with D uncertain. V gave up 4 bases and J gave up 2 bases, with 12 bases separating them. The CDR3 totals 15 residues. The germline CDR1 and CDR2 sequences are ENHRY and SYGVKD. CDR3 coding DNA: TGTGCCATCAGTGCCGGTAACAGTGGCAATCAGCCCCAGCATTTT. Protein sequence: CAISAGNSGNQPQHF.

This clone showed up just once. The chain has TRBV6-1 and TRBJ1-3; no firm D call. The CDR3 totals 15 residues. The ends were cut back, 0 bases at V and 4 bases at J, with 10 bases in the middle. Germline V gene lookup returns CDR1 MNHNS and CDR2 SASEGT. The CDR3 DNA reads TGTGCCAGCAGTGAAGCGCGGGGAGGCGGAAACACCATATATTTT. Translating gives CASSEARGGGNTIYF.

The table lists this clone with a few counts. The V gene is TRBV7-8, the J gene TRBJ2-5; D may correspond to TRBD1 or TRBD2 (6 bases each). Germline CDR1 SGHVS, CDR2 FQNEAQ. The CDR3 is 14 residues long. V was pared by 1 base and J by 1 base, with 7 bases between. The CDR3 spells CASSLEGGQETQYF. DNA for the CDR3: TGTGCCAGCAGCTTAGAGGGGGGCCAAGAGACCCAGTACTTC.

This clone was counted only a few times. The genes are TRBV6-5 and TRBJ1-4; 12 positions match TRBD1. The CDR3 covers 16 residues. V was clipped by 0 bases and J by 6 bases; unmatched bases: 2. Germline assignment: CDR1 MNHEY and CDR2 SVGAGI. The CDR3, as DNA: TGTGCCAGCAGTTACTCCGGGACAGGGGGCGATGAAAAACTGTTTTTT. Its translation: CASSYSGTGGDEKLFF.

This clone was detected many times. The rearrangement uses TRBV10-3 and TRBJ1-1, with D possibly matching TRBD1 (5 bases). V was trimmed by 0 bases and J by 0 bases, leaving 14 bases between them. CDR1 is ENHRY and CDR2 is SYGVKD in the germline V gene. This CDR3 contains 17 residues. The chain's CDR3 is CAISESKTGTLNTEAFF. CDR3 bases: TGTGCCATCAGTGAGTCTAAAACCGGGACCCTGAACACTGAAGCTTTCTTT.

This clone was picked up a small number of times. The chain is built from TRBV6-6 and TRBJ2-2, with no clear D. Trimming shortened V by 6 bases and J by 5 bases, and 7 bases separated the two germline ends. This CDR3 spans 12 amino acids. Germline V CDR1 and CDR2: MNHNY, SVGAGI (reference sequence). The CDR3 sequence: CASRGLTGELFF. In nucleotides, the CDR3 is TGTGCCAGCAGAGGATTGACCGGGGAGCTGTTTTTT.

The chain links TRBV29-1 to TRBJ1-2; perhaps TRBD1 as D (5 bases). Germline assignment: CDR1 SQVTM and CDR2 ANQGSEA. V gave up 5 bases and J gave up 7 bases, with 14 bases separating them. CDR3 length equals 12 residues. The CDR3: CSVQGSSGGYTF. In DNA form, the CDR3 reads TGCAGCGTTCAGGGATCCTCTGGTGGCTACACCTTC. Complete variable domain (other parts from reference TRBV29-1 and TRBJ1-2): SAVISQKPSRDICQRGTSLTIQCQVDSQVTMMFWYRQQPGQSLTLIATANQGSEATYESGFVIDKFPISRPNLTFSTLTVSNMSPEDSSIYLCSVQGSSGGYTFGSGTRLTVV.

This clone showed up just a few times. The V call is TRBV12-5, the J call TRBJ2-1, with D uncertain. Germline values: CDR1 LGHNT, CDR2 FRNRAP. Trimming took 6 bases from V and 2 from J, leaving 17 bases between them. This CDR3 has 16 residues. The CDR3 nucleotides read TGTGCTAGTGGAACCGGCGTGGTGAAGACCTACAATGAGCAGTTCTTC. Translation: CASGTGVVKTYNEQFF.

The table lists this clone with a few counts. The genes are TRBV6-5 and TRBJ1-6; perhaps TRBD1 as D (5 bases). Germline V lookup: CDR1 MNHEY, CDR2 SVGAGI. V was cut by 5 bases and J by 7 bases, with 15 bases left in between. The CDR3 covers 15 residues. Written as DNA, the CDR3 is TGTGCCAGCAGTCCAGGGACCGACGGGAATTCACCCCTCCACTTT. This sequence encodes CASSPGTDGNSPLHF.

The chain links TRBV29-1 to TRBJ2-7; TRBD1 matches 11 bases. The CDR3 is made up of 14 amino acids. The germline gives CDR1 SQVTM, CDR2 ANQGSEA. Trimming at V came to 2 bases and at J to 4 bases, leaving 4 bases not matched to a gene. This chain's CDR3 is CSVESGTGGYEQYF. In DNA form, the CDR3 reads TGCAGCGTTGAATCCGGGACAGGGGGTTACGAGCAGTACTTC.

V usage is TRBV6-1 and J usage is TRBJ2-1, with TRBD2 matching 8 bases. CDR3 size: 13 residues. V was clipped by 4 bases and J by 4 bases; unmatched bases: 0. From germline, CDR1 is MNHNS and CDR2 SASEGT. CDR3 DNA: TGTGCCAGCAGTGCTAGCGGGTACAATGAGCAGTTCTTC. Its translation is CASSASGYNEQFF.

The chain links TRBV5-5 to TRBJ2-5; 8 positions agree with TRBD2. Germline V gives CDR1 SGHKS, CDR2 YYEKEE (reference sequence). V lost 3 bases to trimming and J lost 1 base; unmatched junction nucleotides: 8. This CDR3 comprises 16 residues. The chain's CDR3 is CASSSGLAPPQETQYF. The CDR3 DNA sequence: TGTGCCAGCAGCTCAGGACTAGCCCCTCCCCAAGAGACCCAGTACTTC.

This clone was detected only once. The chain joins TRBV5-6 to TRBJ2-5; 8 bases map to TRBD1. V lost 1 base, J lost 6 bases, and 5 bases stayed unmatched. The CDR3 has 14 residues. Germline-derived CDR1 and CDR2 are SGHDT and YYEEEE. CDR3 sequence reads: CASSLSRTGKTQYF. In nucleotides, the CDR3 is TGTGCCAGCAGCTTGAGCCGGACAGGGAAGACCCAGTACTTC.

CDR3 in DNA: TGTGCCAGCAGCTCGGGACAGGGGGAAGAGACCCAGTACTTC. Encoded protein: CASSSGQGEETQYF. The rearrangement joins TRBV12-1 to TRBJ2-5; the D call in the table, TRBD1, was not verified against the DNA. TRBV12-1 is a documented pseudogene. The CDR3 has 14 residues.

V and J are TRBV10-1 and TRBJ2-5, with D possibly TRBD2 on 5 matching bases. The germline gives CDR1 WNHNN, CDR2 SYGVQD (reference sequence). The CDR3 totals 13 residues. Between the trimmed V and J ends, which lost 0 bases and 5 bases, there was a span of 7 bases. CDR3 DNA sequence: TGCGCCAGCAGTGAGTCCGGGAAGGAGACCCAGTACTTC. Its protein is CASSESGKETQYF.

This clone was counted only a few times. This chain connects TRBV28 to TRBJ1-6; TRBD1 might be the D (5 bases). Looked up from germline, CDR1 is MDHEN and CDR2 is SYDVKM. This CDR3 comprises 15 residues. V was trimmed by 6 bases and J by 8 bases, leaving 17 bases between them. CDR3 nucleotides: TGTGCCAGCAGCCCTCCCCGGGGGGAGGATTCACCCCTCCACTTT. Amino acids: CASSPPRGEDSPLHF.

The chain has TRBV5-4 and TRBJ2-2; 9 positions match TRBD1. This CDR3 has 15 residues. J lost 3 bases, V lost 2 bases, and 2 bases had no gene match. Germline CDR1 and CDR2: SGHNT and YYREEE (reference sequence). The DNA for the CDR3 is TGTGCCAGCAGCTTAGGACAGGGGTACACCGGGGAGCTGTTTTTT. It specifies CASSLGQGYTGELFF. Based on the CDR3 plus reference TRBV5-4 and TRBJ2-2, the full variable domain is ETGVTQSPTHLIKTRGQQVTLRCSSQSGHNTVSWYQQALGQGPQFIFQYYREEENGRGNFPPRFSGLQFPNYSSELNVNALELDDSALYLCASSLGQGYTGELFFGEGSRLTVL.

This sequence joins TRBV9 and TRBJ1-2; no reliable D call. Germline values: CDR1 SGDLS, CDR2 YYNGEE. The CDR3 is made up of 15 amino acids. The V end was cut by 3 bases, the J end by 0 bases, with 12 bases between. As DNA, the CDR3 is TGTGCCAGCAGCGCGGCGAGGGAAGCTAACTATGGCTACACCTTC. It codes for CASSAAREANYGYTF.

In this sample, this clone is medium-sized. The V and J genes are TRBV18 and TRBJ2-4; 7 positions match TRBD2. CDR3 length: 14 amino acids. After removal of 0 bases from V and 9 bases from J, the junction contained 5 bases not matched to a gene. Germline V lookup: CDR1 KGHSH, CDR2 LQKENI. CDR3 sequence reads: CASSPPGLPAIQYF. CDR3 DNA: TGTGCCAGCTCACCACCGGGACTACCAGCCATTCAGTACTTC.

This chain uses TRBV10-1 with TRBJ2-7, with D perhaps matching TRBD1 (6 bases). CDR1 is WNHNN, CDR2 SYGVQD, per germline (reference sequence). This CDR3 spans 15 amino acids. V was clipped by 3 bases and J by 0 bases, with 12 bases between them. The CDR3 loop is CASSEHRESSYEQYF. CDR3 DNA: TGCGCCAGCAGTGAACACAGGGAGAGCTCCTACGAGCAGTACTTC.